The clone carrying this T cell receptor (beta chain) rates as medium-sized. The antigen is unknown. The sample belongs to a study of breast tumors, draining lymph nodes, adjacent tissues. TCRdb reprocessed the multiplex PCR reads via MiXCR and lists one record per CDR3 protein. The sample has about 22,000 distinct CDR3 sequences, 45% to 60% seen once; the top ten hold roughly an eighth. This CDR3 is 14 amino acids long. Deletions cut 0 bases from V and 4 bases from J, with 12 bases between. CDR1 and CDR2 (germline): DFQATT, SNEGSKA (reference sequence). General study results and limits: Luminal-like breast cancer showed significantly greater tumor-nontumor repertoire similarity than basal-like breast cancer did. Tumors had less TCR diversity than lymph nodes, more than nontumor tissue.

Sequenced sample: breast tumor tissue. This receptor was identified in a female donor with breast cancer. Some clones in this sample may be carry-over from other donors' samples. This chain connects TRBV20-1 to TRBJ1-2; D gene unclear. This CDR3 reads CSAREGRGFYGYTF. CDR3 coding DNA: TGCAGTGCTAGAGAGGGCCGGGGATTCTATGGCTACACCTTC.